The 24 T cell receptor beta chains given below trace back to one sample, sequenced in a study of CD8 T cells in Susac syndrome. A quantity of about 0.5 to 1 ug RNA underwent reverse transcription using random hexamers. TCRdb itself ran the immunoSEQ multiplex PCR reads through MiXCR, one entry per CDR3 protein. This sample carries about 140,000 distinct CDR3 sequences, 95% of them seen once, and the ten largest clones take roughly 0.14%. Sequencing used CD4+ T cells from PBMCs. The receptors originated from a human donor with Susac syndrome.

J is TRBJ1-2 and V is TRBV6-2 or TRBV6-3, with unresolved D. V gave up 0 bases and J gave up 7 bases, with 3 bases separating them. The CDR3 spans 11 residues. Per the germline V gene, CDR1 is MNHEY and CDR2 is SVGEGT. The CDR3 here is CASSYSLGYTF. The CDR3 coding sequence is TGTGCCAGCAGTTACTCCCTTGGCTACACCTTC.

The chain joins TRBV3-1 to TRBJ1-4; D unresolved. The germline V gene encodes CDR1 LGHDT and CDR2 YNNKEL (reference sequence). The CDR3 contains 13 residues. Trimming stripped 6 bases from V and 8 bases from J, with 13 bases between. The CDR3 region has the DNA TGTGCCAGCAGATCAGGACGTTGGGAAAAACTGTTTTTT. It codes for CASRSGRWEKLFF. Complete variable domain (other parts from reference TRBV3-1 and TRBJ1-4): DTAVSQTPKYLVTQMGNDKSIKCEQNLGHDTMYWYKQDSKKFLKIMFSYNNKELIINETVPNRFSPKSPDKAHLNLHINSLELGDSAVYFCASRSGRWEKLFFGSGTQLSVL.

V usage is TRBV20-1 and J usage is TRBJ1-1; no clear D gene. This CDR3 contains 11 residues. Germline V gene data show CDR1 as DFQATT and CDR2 as SNEGSKA (reference sequence). V was clipped by 5 bases and J by 4 bases, with 8 bases between them. As DNA, the CDR3 is TGCAGTGCTCATCAAACCACTGAAGCTTTCTTT. Its translation is CSAHQTTEAFF.

The V and J genes are TRBV20-1 and TRBJ2-1; TRBD2 agrees at 10 bases. The germline gives CDR1 DFQATT, CDR2 SNEGSKA (reference sequence). This CDR3 spans 16 amino acids. With V trimmed by 3 bases and J by 2 bases, 7 bases remained unmatched. Here the CDR3 DNA reads TGCAGTGCTAGGGATAGCGGGAGGTTAGCCTACAATGAGCAGTTCTTC. Amino acid sequence: CSARDSGRLAYNEQFF.

V is TRBV12-3 or TRBV12-4 and J is TRBJ2-2, with D possibly being TRBD2 (5 bases). The CDR3 totals 14 residues. Trimming stripped 1 base from V and 6 bases from J, with 9 bases between. Written as DNA, the CDR3 is TGTGCCAGCAGTTTAGTCCGGGGAGCCGGGGAGCTGTTTTTT. As protein: CASSLVRGAGELFF.

The chain links TRBV6-5 to TRBJ2-2, with D unclear. The germline V gene has CDR1 MNHEY and CDR2 SVGAGI. V was clipped by 0 bases and J by 4 bases, with 18 bases between them. CDR3 size: 18 residues. The CDR3 region has the DNA TGTGCCAGCAGTTACTCGACCCCTCTTCGGGCGTTCACCGGGGAGCTGTTTTTT. Its translation is CASSYSTPLRAFTGELFF.

The chain combines TRBV30 with TRBJ1-4, with unresolved D. Between the trimmed V and J ends, which lost 0 bases and 5 bases, there was a span of 7 bases. The CDR3 contains 13 residues. Germline V gene sequence: CDR1 GTSNPN, CDR2 SVGIG (reference sequence). CDR3 amino acids: CAWSVGSNEKLFF. CDR3 DNA sequence: TGTGCCTGGAGTGTTGGGTCGAATGAAAAACTGTTTTTT.

This chain connects TRBV12-3 or TRBV12-4 to TRBJ2-1, with D perhaps given as TRBD1 or TRBD2 (5 bases each). V shed 3 bases and J shed 8 bases, with 8 bases lying between them. The CDR3 consists of 12 residues. The CDR3 loop is CASSLGRYEQFF. DNA for the CDR3: TGTGCCAGCAGTTTGGGACGGTATGAGCAGTTCTTC.

The chain employs TRBV7-9 and TRBJ1-5, with D possibly being TRBD1 (6 bases). Deletions cut 1 base from V and 3 bases from J, with 10 bases between. The CDR3 has 15 residues. The germline gives CDR1 SEHNR, CDR2 FQNEAQ (reference sequence). DNA for the CDR3: TGTGCCAGCAGCTTAGGGACAGTTATCAATCAGCCCCAGCATTTT. Its translation is CASSLGTVINQPQHF.

The chain has TRBV12-3 or TRBV12-4 and TRBJ2-2; D unresolved. Trimming shortened V by 0 bases and J by 6 bases, and 8 bases separated the two germline ends. This CDR3 is built from 14 residues. The CDR3 is CASSLARLAGELFF. The CDR3 DNA is TGTGCCAGCAGTTTAGCGCGGCTAGCCGGGGAGCTGTTTTTT.

This chain uses TRBV5-1 with TRBJ2-5; 14 bases fit TRBD2. V gave up 4 bases and J gave up 2 bases; unmatched junction bases: 13. The CDR3 consists of 19 residues. CDR1 is SGHRS, CDR2 YFSETQ, per germline. CDR3 amino acids: CASSQDPGLAGALQETQYF. CDR3 bases: TGCGCCAGCAGCCAGGACCCGGGACTAGCGGGGGCCCTGCAAGAGACCCAGTACTTC.

The chain carries TRBV28 and TRBJ2-5; D not certain. V lost 8 bases, J lost 5 bases, and 15 bases lay in between. CDR3 length equals 13 residues. Germline CDR1 and CDR2: MDHEN and SYDVKM. The DNA of the CDR3 is TGTGCCAGCCGAACCAGTTCGGCGGAGACCCAGTACTTC. It codes for CASRTSSAETQYF.

The genes are TRBV3-1 and TRBJ1-2; D might be TRBD1 (5 bases). Germline values: CDR1 LGHDT, CDR2 YNNKEL (reference sequence). Trimming shortened V by 1 base and J by 7 bases, and 10 bases separated the two germline ends. The CDR3 is 13 amino acids. The CDR3 DNA is TGTGCCAGCAGCCAAGCGTTTACAGGTGGCTACACCTTC. Translating gives CASSQAFTGGYTF.

The chain has TRBV30 and TRBJ1-1; D is unclear. Germline V gene data show CDR1 as GTSNPN and CDR2 as SVGIG (reference sequence). The CDR3 loop spans 13 amino acids. V was cut by 1 base and J by 0 bases, with 6 bases left in between. The CDR3 nucleotides are TGTGCCTGGAGTGAGCATCTGAACACTGAAGCTTTCTTT. Residues: CAWSEHLNTEAFF.

The chain employs TRBV30 and TRBJ1-1; no reliable D call. This CDR3 is built from 15 residues. The germline V gene has CDR1 GTSNPN and CDR2 SVGIG (reference sequence). Trimming removed 0 bases from V and 4 bases from J, with 15 bases in between. CDR3 amino acids: CAWSVPGSEGTEAFF. The CDR3, as DNA: TGTGCCTGGAGTGTCCCGGGCAGCGAGGGCACTGAAGCTTTCTTT.

The chain has TRBV30 and TRBJ1-2; D ambiguous. The ends were cut back, 0 bases at V and 5 bases at J, with 10 bases in the middle. The germline gives CDR1 GTSNPN, CDR2 SVGIG (reference sequence). CDR3 length: 13 residues. CDR3 coding DNA: TGTGCCTGGAGTGTAGGGCCTCGGTATGGCTACACCTTC. Translation: CAWSVGPRYGYTF.

The sample holds one count of this clonotype. The chain uses TRBV12-5 and TRBJ2-3; unclear D gene. Trimming took off 0 bases at V and 0 bases at J, with 10 bases between the two ends. The CDR3 sequence is 16 residues long. CDR1 is LGHNT and CDR2 is FRNRAP in the germline V gene. The CDR3 sequence is CASGLVIAESTDTQYF. The CDR3 DNA is TGTGCTAGTGGTTTGGTAATCGCGGAAAGCACAGATACGCAGTATTTT. The full variable domain, completed using reference TRBV12-5 and TRBJ2-3, is DARVTQTPRHKVTEMGQEVTMRCQPILGHNTVFWYRQTMMQGLELLAYFRNRAPLDDSGMPKDRFSAEMPDATLATLKIQPSEPRDSAVYFCASGLVIAESTDTQYFGPGTRLTVL.

On this clonotype: Its ends do not fully match the called genes, so a read error is possible. This chain uses TRBV29-1 with TRBJ2-3; 9 nucleotides agree with TRBD1. Germline assignment: CDR1 SQVTM and CDR2 ANQGSEA. The CDR3 has 14 residues. This chain's CDR3 is CSFEGGQGGDTQYF. DNA of the CDR3: TGCAGCTTTGAAGGGGGACAGGGTGGAGATACGCAGTATTTT.

V is TRBV2 and J is TRBJ2-3; the match to TRBD2 covers 10 bases. This CDR3 has 15 amino acids. Germline V gives CDR1 SNHLY, CDR2 FYNNEI. Trimming cost V 7 bases and J 0 bases; bases outside gene matches: 4. This CDR3 reads CASTLAGVSTDTQYF. CDR3 DNA sequence: TGTGCCAGCACCCTAGCGGGGGTCAGCACAGATACGCAGTATTTT.

The V and J genes are TRBV5-1 and TRBJ2-1; the D is unclear. Germline CDR1 and CDR2: SGHRS and YFSETQ. The ends were cut back, 6 bases at V and 6 bases at J, with 10 bases in the middle. This CDR3 is built from 12 residues. As DNA, the CDR3 is TGCGCCAGCAATATTGGGTCCAATGAGCAGTTCTTC. Its translation is CASNIGSNEQFF. Full variable domain (missing parts from reference TRBV5-1 and TRBJ2-1): KAGVTQTPRYLIKTRGQQVTLSCSPISGHRSVSWYQQTPGQGLQFLFEYFSETQRNKGNFPGRFSGRQFSNSRSEMNVSTLELGDSALYLCASNIGSNEQFFGPGTRLTVL.

This clonotype has only one observation. The germline gene is not matched at one end of the junction; a read error may be the cause. The rearrangement uses TRBV29-1 and TRBJ1-2; a weak D match, TRBD1 (6 bases). This CDR3 comprises 14 residues. Germline lookup yields CDR1 SQVTM and CDR2 ANQGSEA. This CDR3 reads CSVVGLQGASGHTF. In DNA form, the CDR3 reads TGCAGCGTTGTGGGACTACAGGGAGCCAGTGGCCACACTTTC.

The chain joins TRBV7-2 to TRBJ2-7, with D unclear. This CDR3 has 15 residues. V was trimmed by 1 base and J by 2 bases, leaving 12 bases between them. CDR1 SGHTA and CDR2 FQGNSA come from the germline V gene. CDR3 residues: CASSLGFSPPYEQYF. CDR3 nucleotide sequence: TGTGCCAGCAGCTTAGGATTTTCTCCACCCTACGAGCAGTACTTC.

CDR3 DNA sequence: TGTGCCAGCAGCGTAGGTCCGGGACAGGGGGAGTGGCAGTACTTC. This encodes CASSVGPGQGEWQYF. The V call is TRBV9, the J call TRBJ2-7; the match to TRBD1 covers 11 bases. The J segment lost 9 bases and the V segment lost 0 bases, leaving 8 bases of the junction unmatched. This CDR3 has 15 amino acids. From germline, CDR1 is SGDLS and CDR2 YYNGEE. Based on the CDR3 plus reference TRBV9 and TRBJ2-7, the full variable domain is DSGVTQTPKHLITATGQRVTLRCSPRSGDLSVYWYQQSLDQGLQFLIQYYNGEERAKGNILERFSAQQFPDLHSELNLSSLELGDSALYFCASSVGPGQGEWQYFGPGTRLTVT.

Comment on this clonotype: Relative to the germline gene, one junction end is altered; a read error may explain this. The rearrangement links TRBV7-7 to TRBJ2-2; D call uncertain. Per the germline V gene, CDR1 is SSHAT and CDR2 is FNYEAQ (reference sequence). CDR3 length equals 14 residues. The CDR3 protein is CASSLDPGTGELFF. The CDR3 DNA sequence: TGTGCTAGCAGCTTAGACCCAGGCACCGGGGAGCTGTTTTTT.